One and the same sample provided the 8 T cell receptor beta chains below, sequenced in a study of CD8 T cells in ankylosing spondylitis. From the 5' RACE reads, TCRdb called clonotypes with MiXCR, one entry per CDR3 protein. The sample comprises 300,000 to 400,000 distinct CDR3 sequences, around 10% of which are singletons, and about 10% rests with the top ten. Sequencing input: blood, either unsorted or a sorted T cell fraction (not recorded which). These receptors all come from a female donor with ankylosing spondylitis or in good health (not recorded which).

The sample holds many counts of this clonotype. The chain couples TRBV20-1 to TRBJ1-1, with D perhaps matching TRBD1 (5 bases). The CDR3 spans 14 residues. Trimming cost V 1 base and J 4 bases, with 13 bases left between them. CDR1 is DFQATT, CDR2 SNEGSKA, per germline (reference sequence). The CDR3 sequence: CSARVPARATEAFF. CDR3 coding DNA: TGCAGTGCTAGAGTACCCGCCAGGGCCACTGAAGCTTTCTTT.

This clonotype came up many times. The chain joins TRBV5-1 to TRBJ2-3; 9 bases agree with TRBD2. There are 16 residues in the CDR3. V was clipped by 0 bases and J by 1 base; unmatched bases: 3. CDR1 and CDR2 from the germline V gene are SGHRS and YFSETQ. The chain's CDR3 is CASSLAASGGTDTQYF. Here the CDR3 DNA reads TGCGCCAGCAGCTTGGCCGCTAGCGGGGGCACAGATACGCAGTATTTT.

This clonotype has at least ten counts. This chain links TRBV20-1 with TRBJ2-3, with TRBD2 matching 9 bases. After removal of 3 bases from V and 2 bases from J, the junction contained 15 bases not matched to a gene. The CDR3 covers 18 residues. Germline loops: CDR1 DFQATT, CDR2 SNEGSKA (reference sequence). CDR3 residues: CSASAQTRLAELTDTQYF. CDR3 bases: TGCAGTGCTAGCGCCCAAACGAGACTAGCGGAGCTCACAGATACGCAGTATTTT.

The chain employs TRBV5-5 and TRBJ2-5; a weak D match, TRBD2 (5 bases). Germline values: CDR1 SGHKS, CDR2 YYEKEE (reference sequence). Deletions cut 0 bases from V and 6 bases from J, with 9 bases between. The CDR3 contains 13 residues. CDR3 sequence: CASSLVRGKTQYF. In DNA, the CDR3 is TGTGCCAGCAGCTTGGTACGGGGAAAGACCCAGTACTTC.

This clonotype was counted a few times. The V call is TRBV20-1, the J call TRBJ1-5; D is unclear. CDR1 is DFQATT and CDR2 is SNEGSKA in the germline V gene (reference sequence). The CDR3 consists of 14 residues. Trimming took 3 bases from V and 2 from J, leaving 11 bases between them. CDR3 in amino acids: CSASARVRNQPQHF. CDR3 in DNA: TGCAGTGCTAGTGCTAGAGTCCGCAATCAGCCCCAGCATTTT.

The chain is built from TRBV5-4 and TRBJ2-1; the D gene could be TRBD1 or TRBD2 (5 bases each). The CDR3 is 16 residues long. Trimming took off 2 bases at V and 8 bases at J, with 20 bases between the two ends. Germline lookup yields CDR1 SGHNT and CDR2 YYREEE (reference sequence). CDR3 sequence (DNA): TGTGCCAGCAGCTTCGAGGCCCTGGGGGATAGGGATGAGCAGTTCTTC. Translated: CASSFEALGDRDEQFF.

This clonotype was picked up many times. J is TRBJ2-3 and V is TRBV5-1; D not certain. V was trimmed by 1 base and J by 3 bases, leaving 6 bases between them. Germline V lookup: CDR1 SGHRS, CDR2 YFSETQ. CDR3 length equals 13 residues. CDR3 sequence reads: CASSLIATDTQYF. In DNA form, the CDR3 reads TGCGCCAGCAGCTTGATAGCTACAGATACGCAGTATTTT.

This clonotype has ten or more counts. The rearrangement uses TRBV11-1 and TRBJ2-1; no clear D. CDR1 and CDR2 (germline): SGHAT, FQDESV (reference sequence). CDR3 length: 13 residues. V was clipped by 7 bases and J by 2 bases, with 9 bases between them. The CDR3 region is CASKTSTYNEQFF. The CDR3 DNA follows: TGTGCCAGCAAGACGTCGACCTACAATGAGCAGTTCTTC. Looking up the rest from reference TRBV11-1 and TRBJ2-1 gives the full variable domain: EAEVAQSPRYKITEKSQAVAFWCDPISGHATLYWYRQILGQGPELLVQFQDESVVDDSQLPKDRFSAERLKGVDSTLKIQPAELGDSAMYLCASKTSTYNEQFFGPGTRLTVL.